The present T cell receptor beta chain was sequenced within a study of cytomegalovirus exposure and HLA in healthy donors. Study-level results: Accurate predictions that matched the HLA-A and HLA-B alleles of most subjects were reportedly made from TCR beta sequences. Rare sequences made up most TCRs, while some public TCRs were found in many donors. Later on, a genetic analysis was performed. It linked a missense variant in DCLRE1C with V- and J-gene trimming of TCR beta.

Trimming removed 4 bases at V and 0 bases at J, with 6 bases between. Germline V gene sequence: CDR1 SNHLY, CDR2 FYNNEI. This CDR3 has 14 residues. The PCR had 60 Vbeta and 13 Jbeta primers. The data were produced by immunoSEQ multiplex PCR, yet TCRdb's version contains in-frame clones alone and is incomplete. The sample has 95,000 to 150,000 clones, 50% to 75% seen once; the top ten hold roughly 8.6%. A note on this clone: The antigen remains undetermined.

Source material: PBMCs. This rearrangement joins TRBV2 to TRBJ2-2; TRBD2 might be the D (5 bases). This clonotype originated in a woman aged 40 to 55 in good health and CMV-seropositive. CDR3 region: CASSAGANTGELFF. Here the CDR3 DNA reads TGTGCCAGCAGTGCCGGGGCGAACACCGGGGAGCTGTTTTTT.